This TCR beta chain was observed in a study of blood T cells in healthy people across ages. Notes on the study in general: Age brought a roughly linear fall in TCR beta diversity measured per million T cells.

Germline V gene sequence: CDR1 SGHRS, CDR2 YFSETQ. The CDR3 is made up of 13 amino acids. Together with a sample-barcoded 5' primer, a J-beta primer mix was included in a second PCR lasting about 7 to 11 cycles. A single record per CDR3 protein comes from TCRdb applying MiXCR to the 5' RACE reads. The sample consists of 600,000 to 1,000,000 distinct CDR3 sequences, approximately 25% of them appearing once. Details on this clonotype: As yet, its antigen is unknown. One end of the junction varies from germline; a read error may be responsible.

This sample also belongs to another study, concerning T cells of mothers and their children. In that study: Healthy Caucasian mothers, a few in number, and their six children were the donors. All extracted RNA went into cDNA synthesis, roughly 1.5 ug per 15 ul. The search for persistent microchimeric T cell clones detected none.

The sequencing sample was made of blood. This receptor was taken from a boy younger than 18 in good health. The V gene is TRBV5-1, the J gene TRBJ2-3; D tentatively fits TRBD1 or TRBD2 (5 bases each). For the CDR3, the DNA is TGCGCCGGCAGCTCCACCGGGACGGGAAAGTGCGTTTTT. Residues: CAGSSTGTGKCVF.